One and the same sample provided the 14 T cell receptor beta chains below, sequenced in a study of cytomegalovirus exposure and HLA in healthy donors. Vbeta (60) and Jbeta (13) primers were used in the PCR. Measured with immunoSEQ multiplex PCR; TCRdb has only the in-frame clones, and not every one. The table has about 70,000 clones, 70% to 90% seen once. The sample comprised PBMCs. The source of these receptors is a woman under 40 in good health and CMV-seronegative.

The J gene is TRBJ2-7, the V gene TRBV6-1; 10 positions match TRBD1. This CDR3 region has 15 residues. CDR1 and CDR2 from the germline V gene are MNHNS and SASEGT. J gave up 1 base and V 1 base, and 1 base lay outside the gene matches. CDR3 residues: CASSEGQGASYEQYF. The CDR3 region has the DNA TGTGCCAGCAGTGAAGGACAGGGGGCGTCCTACGAGCAGTACTTC.

This clone was detected only once. The gene calls are TRBV2 and TRBJ2-3; 8 bases line up with TRBD2. The junction had 10 bases not matched to a gene; V was cut back by 10 bases and J by 4 bases. The V gene's germline CDR1 is SNHLY and CDR2 FYNNEI. This CDR3 is built from 14 residues. The CDR3 here is CAIQRERGADTQYF. As DNA, the CDR3 is TGTGCCATTCAGCGGGAGAGGGGTGCAGATACGCAGTATTTT.

The V gene is TRBV13, the J gene TRBJ2-7; TRBD2 agrees at 13 bases. The germline V gene encodes CDR1 PRHDT and CDR2 FYEKMQ (reference sequence). The CDR3 contains 15 residues. V shed 0 bases, J shed 7 bases, and the junction held 3 bases outside the gene matches. The CDR3 nucleotides read TGTGCCAGCAGCTTAGGACTAGCGGGAGGGCAGGAGCAGTACTTC. This sequence encodes CASSLGLAGGQEQYF.

V and J are TRBV7-8 and TRBJ2-1; a weak D match, TRBD1 (6 bases). This CDR3 has 14 residues. The V and J ends lost 5 bases and 4 bases respectively, with 12 bases between them. Germline V CDR1 and CDR2: SGHVS, FQNEAQ. The chain's CDR3 is CASSHRAGYNEQFF. DNA of the CDR3: TGTGCCAGCAGCCACAGGGCAGGTTACAATGAGCAGTTCTTC.

This chain joins TRBV6-1 and TRBJ2-7; 8 bases match TRBD1. Unmatched junction bases numbered 3, after V lost 4 bases and J lost 4 bases. This CDR3 contains 13 residues. Germline V gene sequence: CDR1 MNHNS, CDR2 SASEGT. The CDR3 sequence: CASSGTGLYEQYF. The CDR3 nucleotides are TGTGCCAGCAGTGGGACAGGGCTTTACGAGCAGTACTTC.

The chain combines TRBV18 with TRBJ2-7; TRBD1 agrees at 7 bases. This CDR3 has 13 residues. V shed 6 bases and J 3 bases; nucleotides not matched to a gene: 5. CDR1 and CDR2 (germline): KGHSH, LQKENI. CDR3 sequence (DNA): TGTGCCAGCTCTCCCGGGACAGTCTACGAGCAGTACTTC. This sequence encodes CASSPGTVYEQYF.

The chain is built from TRBV9 and TRBJ1-2, with D possibly being TRBD1 (5 bases). This CDR3 contains 13 residues. V was cut by 4 bases and J by 8 bases, with 15 bases left in between. Germline V gives CDR1 SGDLS, CDR2 YYNGEE. This CDR3 is CASSQEGARGYTF. In DNA, the CDR3 is TGTGCCAGCAGCCAGGAAGGGGCGAGGGGCTACACCTTC.

Details on this clone: Germline is not matched at one junction end, which may reflect a read error. V is TRBV7-9 and J is TRBJ2-1; 8 nucleotides line up with TRBD2. There are 19 residues in the CDR3. Germline-derived CDR1 and CDR2 are SEHNR and FQNEAQ (reference sequence). The CDR3 spells CSSSSRAQETGTRGNEQFF. In DNA, the CDR3 is TGTTCCAGCAGCTCAAGGGCCCAAGAAACCGGGACTAGGGGCAATGAGCAGTTCTTC.

The rearrangement links TRBV4-2 to TRBJ2-4; maybe TRBD2 (5 bases). Trimming left V 1 base short and J 3 bases short, with 16 bases between. Germline V CDR1 and CDR2: LGHNA, YNFKEQ. CDR3 size: 17 residues. CDR3 region: CASSQGVLRDGKNIQYF. The CDR3 DNA sequence: TGTGCCAGCAGCCAAGGTGTTTTACGGGATGGCAAAAACATTCAGTACTTC.

CDR3 loop: CSVGLNEQFF. Here the CDR3 DNA reads TGCAGCGTTGGTTTAAATGAGCAGTTCTTC. V usage is TRBV29-1 and J usage is TRBJ2-1; D not resolved. V gave up 4 bases and J gave up 7 bases, with 5 bases separating them. Per the germline V gene, CDR1 is SQVTM and CDR2 is ANQGSEA. The CDR3 totals 10 residues.

The rearrangement joins TRBV6-4 to TRBJ2-1; 12 positions agree with TRBD2. CDR1 and CDR2 from the germline V gene are MRHNA and SNTAGT. The CDR3 has 16 residues. The V and J ends lost 0 bases and 9 bases, in that order; junction bases with no gene match: 6. CDR3 loop: CASSDSGLAGPPEQFF. For the CDR3, the DNA is TGTGCCAGCAGTGACTCGGGACTAGCGGGCCCCCCTGAGCAGTTCTTC.

This rearrangement joins TRBV2 to TRBJ2-5; no clear D gene. Deletions cut 4 bases from V and 5 bases from J, with 11 bases between. The CDR3 loop spans 13 amino acids. Germline CDR1 and CDR2: SNHLY and FYNNEI. CDR3 nucleotide sequence: TGTGCCAGCAGTGGTCGGGTGAGGGAGACCCAGTACTTC. As protein: CASSGRVRETQYF.

This clone has more than one count but fewer than ten. CDR3 sequence (DNA): TGTGCCAGCAGCAGGACTAGCGGGCCCACCGGGGAGCTGTTTTTT. As protein: CASSRTSGPTGELFF. The rearrangement joins TRBV6-1 to TRBJ2-2, with TRBD2 matching over 11 bases. The V segment lost 6 bases and the J segment 4 bases; nucleotides outside the gene matches: 4. CDR3 length: 15 amino acids. Germline V gene sequence: CDR1 MNHNS, CDR2 SASEGT.

This clone was seen a few times. The CDR3 sequence: CASTLLGGANTEAFF. Here the CDR3 DNA reads TGTGCCAGCACCCTTCTCGGGGGGGCAAATACTGAAGCTTTCTTT. The chain is built from TRBV6-6 and TRBJ1-1, with D perhaps matching TRBD1 (6 bases). The CDR3 spans 15 residues. Germline V lookup: CDR1 MNHNY, CDR2 SVGAGI (reference sequence). Trimming took 7 bases from V and 5 from J, leaving 20 bases between them.